The 29 T cell receptor beta chains below all came from one sample that was sequenced in a study of regulatory T cells in long-lasting Graves disease. TCR beta libraries were built with iRepertoire HTBI primers and Arm-PCR of CDR3 regions. TCRdb processed the multiplex PCR reads anew with MiXCR; each CDR3 protein has one entry. The table has 450,000 to 600,000 distinct CDR3 sequences, about 14% seen once. The time point is: newly diagnosed GD, antithyroid drugs for less than 3 months. After RNA was extracted from PBMCs, the TCR library was made from it. The same data also went into a second study, on T cells in Graves' hyperthyroidism and ophthalmopathy.

Sequencing was performed on peripheral blood mononuclear cells (PBMCs), taken at new diagnosis, from a patient treated with antithyroid drugs. The receptor set was obtained from a man in his thirties or forties with Graves disease.

As concerns this clonotype: A much larger clone differs from this one at a single base, so this may be a read error. No conserved phenylalanine or tryptophan ends this CDR3, so it is likely a read error. The J gene is TRBJ2-2, the V gene TRBV6-5; D unresolved. Germline loops: CDR1 MNHEY, CDR2 SVGAGI. CDR3 length: 14 amino acids. The V end was cut by 3 bases, the J end by 3 bases, with 8 bases between. Written as DNA, the CDR3 is TGTGCCAGCAGTTATGGTGGGCACACCGGGGAGCTGTTTCTT. Protein: CASSYGGHTGELFL.

This clonotype occurred many times. The gene calls are TRBV7-9 and TRBJ2-1; D remains unclear. Trimming removed 5 bases at V and 8 bases at J, with 19 bases between. CDR1 and CDR2 from the germline V gene are SEHNR and FQNEAQ (reference sequence). The CDR3 loop spans 15 amino acids. The CDR3 loop is CASSGTRTTIDEQFF. CDR3 nucleotide sequence: TGTGCCAGCAGCGGAACAAGGACGACAATAGATGAGCAGTTCTTC. Using reference TRBV7-9 and TRBJ2-1 for the parts outside the CDR3, the full variable domain is DTGVSQNPRHKITKRGQNVTFRCDPISEHNRLYWYRQTLGQGPEFLTYFQNEAQLEKSRLLSDRFSAERPKGSFSTLEIQRTEQGDSAMYLCASSGTRTTIDEQFFGPGTRLTVL.

This clonotype was recorded at least ten times. This sequence joins TRBV9 and TRBJ1-5, with D perhaps matching TRBD1 (5 bases). CDR1 SGDLS and CDR2 YYNGEE come from the germline V gene. The CDR3 extends over 14 amino acids. V gave up 0 bases and J gave up 6 bases, with 10 bases separating them. CDR3 loop: CASSVGSGGQPQHF. CDR3 nucleotides: TGTGCCAGCAGCGTAGGATCGGGGGGTCAGCCCCAGCATTTT.

This clonotype was recorded at least ten times. The V and J genes are TRBV7-6 and TRBJ2-3; D may be TRBD1 or TRBD2 (5 bases each). The CDR3 has 14 residues. The germline V gene has CDR1 SGHVS and CDR2 FNYEAQ. Trimming shortened V by 3 bases and J by 8 bases, and 15 bases separated the two germline ends. In nucleotides, the CDR3 is TGTGCCAGCAGCTTGGGGGATGGCCCCAGTACGCAGTATTTT. Protein: CASSLGDGPSTQYF.

This clonotype was counted at least ten times. The chain joins TRBV20-1 to TRBJ2-7, with 9 bases fitting TRBD2. CDR3 length: 15 amino acids. The V and J ends lost 6 bases and 9 bases, in that order; junction bases with no gene match: 18. Germline V gives CDR1 DFQATT, CDR2 SNEGSKA (reference sequence). This CDR3 reads CSAPTSSSGIKGQYF. In DNA form, the CDR3 reads TGCAGTGCACCAACCTCGTCTAGCGGGATTAAAGGGCAGTACTTC.

This clonotype was found many times. The genes are TRBV20-1 and TRBJ2-3; no firm D call. Trimming removed 3 bases from V and 0 bases from J, with 16 bases in between. This CDR3 contains 16 residues. CDR1 DFQATT and CDR2 SNEGSKA come from the germline V gene (reference sequence). The CDR3 is CSASVAGTRSTDTQYF. In DNA, the CDR3 is TGCAGTGCTAGCGTTGCAGGAACGCGTAGCACAGATACGCAGTATTTT.

This clonotype has ten or more counts. V is TRBV10-3 and J is TRBJ2-7, with TRBD2 identical over 12 bases. This CDR3 has 15 amino acids. CDR1 is ENHRY, CDR2 SYGVKD, per germline. Trimming took 5 bases from V and 2 from J; bases not matched to a gene: 4. CDR3 loop: CAISPTSGRPYEQYF. In nucleotides, the CDR3 is TGTGCCATCAGTCCCACTAGCGGGAGGCCCTACGAGCAGTACTTC.

Many counts were recorded for this clonotype. V is TRBV12-5 and J is TRBJ2-1; D remains unclear. Germline V gives CDR1 LGHNT, CDR2 FRNRAP. CDR3 length equals 14 residues. V was clipped by 0 bases and J by 8 bases, with 11 bases between them. CDR3 loop: CASGLVPDFDEQFF. The CDR3 DNA sequence: TGTGCTAGTGGTTTGGTACCCGATTTCGATGAGCAGTTCTTC.

This clonotype was seen a handful of times. This chain connects TRBV3-1 to TRBJ1-5, with 7 bases fitting TRBD1. After removal of 1 base from V and 7 bases from J, the junction contained 10 bases not matched to a gene. CDR1 is LGHDT, CDR2 YNNKEL, per germline (reference sequence). This CDR3 contains 16 residues. This chain's CDR3 is CASSQGVGGLGQPQHF. CDR3 DNA sequence: TGTGCCAGCAGCCAAGGGGTAGGGGGCCTAGGGCAGCCCCAGCATTTT.

This clonotype was seen a handful of times. The chain is built from TRBV30 and TRBJ2-1; 9 bases line up with TRBD1. Germline-derived CDR1 and CDR2 are GTSNPN and SVGIG (reference sequence). Trimming at V came to 4 bases and at J to 4 bases, leaving 8 bases not matched to a gene. The CDR3 runs to 15 residues. CDR3 amino acids: CAWTIGQGIYNEQFF. In DNA form, the CDR3 reads TGTGCCTGGACGATCGGACAGGGGATTTACAATGAGCAGTTCTTC.

This clonotype appeared many times. The chain couples TRBV12-3 or TRBV12-4 to TRBJ2-1; unclear D gene. The length of the CDR3 is 13 residues. Trimming cost V 2 bases and J 10 bases, with 12 bases left between them. The CDR3 region has the DNA TGTGCCAGCAGTTTACCCCCTCCCAAAGAGCAGTTCTTC. Translated: CASSLPPPKEQFF.

This clonotype was seen a few times. The J gene is TRBJ1-6, the V gene TRBV5-1, with D possibly TRBD1 on 5 matching bases. V shed 0 bases and J shed 7 bases, with 17 bases lying between them. Germline V gene data show CDR1 as SGHRS and CDR2 as YFSETQ. The CDR3 spans 17 residues. CDR3 nucleotides: TGCGCCAGCAGCTTGGGGGGACCGAACAAGCGCAATTCACCCCTCCACTTT. It translates to CASSLGGPNKRNSPLHF. Supplemented by reference TRBV5-1 and TRBJ1-6, the full variable domain reads KAGVTQTPRYLIKTRGQQVTLSCSPISGHRSVSWYQQTPGQGLQFLFEYFSETQRNKGNFPGRFSGRQFSNSRSEMNVSTLELGDSALYLCASSLGGPNKRNSPLHFGNGTRLTVT.

This clonotype was observed many times. The J gene is TRBJ2-7, the V gene TRBV27, with a tentative D call TRBD1 (6 bases). The V end lost 5 bases, the J end lost 2 bases, and 13 bases lay between the germline ends. The germline V gene has CDR1 MNHEY and CDR2 SMNVEV (reference sequence). The CDR3 is made up of 14 amino acids. The CDR3: CASSRGGETYEQYF. CDR3 DNA: TGTGCCAGCAGTAGAGGGGGTGAGACCTACGAGCAGTACTTC.

The V call is TRBV15, the J call TRBJ2-6; D remains ambiguous. Trimming left V 3 bases short and J 3 bases short, with 9 bases between. The CDR3 covers 15 residues. The germline V gene has CDR1 LNHNV and CDR2 YYDKDF (reference sequence). This chain's CDR3 is CATSSYRNGANVLTF. CDR3 DNA sequence: TGTGCCACCAGCAGCTACAGAAATGGGGCCAACGTCCTGACTTTC.

In its sample, this clonotype was seen many times. This chain joins TRBV2 and TRBJ2-7; D tentatively reads TRBD1 or TRBD2 (5 bases each). Germline V gene data show CDR1 as SNHLY and CDR2 as FYNNEI. The CDR3 covers 15 residues. Trimming pared 7 bases from V and 6 bases from J, leaving 22 bases between. The CDR3 DNA reads TGTGCCAGCAATGAGGGGTGGGGGACCACCTCCGAGCAGTACTTC. Protein product: CASNEGWGTTSEQYF.

This clonotype was seen many times. The rearrangement uses TRBV16 and TRBJ1-5; 9 bases are a match to TRBD1. The V gene end was trimmed by 5 bases and the J gene end by 5 bases; junction bases not matched to a gene: 4. The germline gives CDR1 KGHSY, CDR2 FQNENV. There are 14 residues in the CDR3. CDR3 sequence reads: CASSWDRVYQPQHF. In DNA form, the CDR3 reads TGTGCCAGCAGCTGGGACAGGGTCTATCAGCCCCAGCATTTT.

The rearrangement uses TRBV28 and TRBJ2-3; no clear D gene. The germline V gene has CDR1 MDHEN and CDR2 SYDVKM. The CDR3 is 14 residues long. Trimming stripped 6 bases from V and 2 bases from J, with 12 bases between. This chain's CDR3 is CASSQESSTDTQYF. The DNA for the CDR3 is TGTGCCAGCAGCCAAGAGTCTTCCACAGATACGCAGTATTTT. Variable domain in full (rest from reference TRBV28 and TRBJ2-3): DVKVTQSSRYLVKRTGEKVFLECVQDMDHENMFWYRQDPGLGLRLIYFSYDVKMKEKGDIPEGYSVSREKKERFSLILESASTNQTSMYLCASSQESSTDTQYFGPGTRLTVL.

As regards this clonotype: This is likely an artifact of a read error, given a far larger clone one base away. The gene calls are TRBV10-3 and TRBJ2-7; TRBD2 aligns across 9 bases. The length of the CDR3 is 14 residues. Germline V gene data show CDR1 as ENHRY and CDR2 as SYGVKD. After removal of 2 bases from V and 7 bases from J, the junction contained 6 bases not matched to a gene. This CDR3 reads CAISEAGGPKEQYF. For the CDR3, the DNA is TGTGCCATCAGTGAGGCGGGAGGGCCGAAGGAGCAGTACTTC.

The chain carries TRBV18 and TRBJ1-2, with D maybe TRBD1 (6 bases). The CDR3 length is 12 residues. Germline values: CDR1 KGHSH, CDR2 LQKENI. Trimming took 3 bases from V and 13 from J, leaving 15 bases between them. The CDR3 nucleotides are TGTGCCAGCTCACCCGAACAGGGTTTTTTCACCTTC. It encodes CASSPEQGFFTF.

Many counts were recorded for this clonotype. The chain employs TRBV20-1 and TRBJ2-7; TRBD2 agrees at 11 bases. The CDR3 loop spans 14 amino acids. Trimming cost V 6 bases and J 7 bases; bases outside gene matches: 11. Germline-derived CDR1 and CDR2 are DFQATT and SNEGSKA (reference sequence). The CDR3 sequence is CSATSGSRVEEQYF. The CDR3 DNA sequence: TGCAGTGCCACTAGCGGGAGCCGAGTAGAAGAGCAGTACTTC.

This clonotype was seen a handful of times. The V gene is TRBV30, the J gene TRBJ1-3; D not certain. The germline V gene encodes CDR1 GTSNPN and CDR2 SVGIG (reference sequence). CDR3 length: 14 amino acids. Trimming removed 3 bases from V and 0 bases from J, with 9 bases in between. CDR3 residues: CAWSGEASGNTIYF. For the CDR3, the DNA is TGTGCCTGGAGCGGGGAGGCCTCTGGAAACACCATATATTTT.

This clonotype occurred many times. V gene TRBV27 combines with J gene TRBJ2-1; a possible D gene is TRBD1 (6 bases). V was clipped by 6 bases and J by 10 bases, with 22 bases between them. The CDR3 is 15 residues long. Germline assignment: CDR1 MNHEY and CDR2 SMNVEV (reference sequence). CDR3 sequence reads: CASSDPGQGGVEQFF. For the CDR3, the DNA is TGTGCCAGCAGCGACCCGGGACAAGGGGGTGTGGAGCAGTTCTTC.

The rearrangement links TRBV6-1 to TRBJ1-2; D not certain. The CDR3 consists of 12 residues. Germline V gene lookup returns CDR1 MNHNS and CDR2 SASEGT. Trimming took off 6 bases at V and 8 bases at J, with 13 bases between the two ends. In nucleotides, the CDR3 is TGTGCCAGCAGAATTGGAGGGAAGGGCTACACCTTC. It codes for CASRIGGKGYTF.

This clonotype was seen ten or more times. The chain is built from TRBV27 and TRBJ2-1; 10 bases map to TRBD2. The J segment lost 9 bases and the V segment lost 4 bases, leaving 6 bases of the junction unmatched. In germline, CDR1 is MNHEY, CDR2 SMNVEV (reference sequence). The CDR3 extends over 14 amino acids. Written as DNA, the CDR3 is TGTGCCAGCAGTTCAGTAGCGGGAGGCCGTGAGCAGTTCTTC. Protein product: CASSSVAGGREQFF.

This clonotype was seen repeatedly, ten times or more. The chain combines TRBV5-5 with TRBJ1-2; no firm D call. Germline-derived CDR1 and CDR2 are SGHKS and YYEKEE (reference sequence). The germline V and J ends were trimmed by 3 bases and 4 bases, with 22 bases remaining between them. The CDR3 is made up of 17 amino acids. The DNA for the CDR3 is TGTGCCAGCAGCTCTGCAGGAGGTCGGGGTCAAAGCTATGGCTACACCTTC. This codes for CASSSAGGRGQSYGYTF.

V gene TRBV5-5 combines with J gene TRBJ2-7, with D unresolved. V lost 2 bases to trimming and J lost 2 bases, with 14 bases between them. The CDR3 runs to 15 residues. CDR1 is SGHKS, CDR2 YYEKEE, per germline (reference sequence). The CDR3 sequence: CASSFPRGTPYEQYF. Written as DNA, the CDR3 is TGTGCCAGCAGCTTCCCTCGAGGAACCCCCTACGAGCAGTACTTC.

This clonotype was observed at least ten times. The genes are TRBV20-1 and TRBJ2-1, with 10 bases identical to TRBD2. Germline CDR1 and CDR2: DFQATT and SNEGSKA (reference sequence). The CDR3 contains 13 residues. The ends lost 6 bases at V and 4 bases at J; junction bases unmatched: 3. The CDR3 DNA follows: TGCAGTGCATCGGGACTAGCGTACAATGAGCAGTTCTTC. Protein: CSASGLAYNEQFF.

The CDR3 sequence: CSARRGTGELFF. The CDR3 region has the DNA TGCAGTGCTAGAAGGGGCACCGGGGAGCTGTTTTTT. The chain employs TRBV20-1 and TRBJ2-2, with TRBD1 as a possible D gene (5 bases). Germline CDR1 reads DFQATT; CDR2 reads SNEGSKA (reference sequence). CDR3 length: 12 residues. The V end was cut by 2 bases, the J end by 4 bases, with 5 bases between.

This clonotype was seen at least ten times. The V call is TRBV5-5, the J call TRBJ1-4; no reliable D call. CDR3 length: 17 amino acids. The V end lost 4 bases, the J end lost 4 bases, and 20 bases lay between the germline ends. Germline CDR1 is SGHKS and CDR2 is YYEKEE (reference sequence). The CDR3 protein is CASSLRPSVTDNEKLFF. The CDR3 bases are TGTGCCAGCAGCCTACGACCGTCCGTAACAGATAATGAAAAACTGTTTTTT.